This passage covers 14 T cell receptor beta chains from one sample sequenced in a study of monozygotic twins with inflammatory bowel disease. TCRdb reprocessed the 5' RACE reads; each CDR3 protein has one entry and no DNA is given. The clone table shows around 210,000 distinct CDR3 sequences, with the ten largest holding roughly 7.5%. Sequencing used blood. The receptors shown here come from a human donor with ulcerative colitis or Crohn's disease, or a healthy co-twin of an affected twin (not recorded which).

The CDR3 is CASSQDRDIATNEKLFF. This chain uses TRBV4-1 with TRBJ1-4; the D call of TRBD1 rests on TCRdb alone, since no DNA is present to check it. Germline loops: CDR1 MGHRA, CDR2 YSYEKL. The CDR3 has 17 amino acids.

The CDR3 loop reads CSASRGIRQGSTDTQYF. The rearrangement links TRBV20-1 to TRBJ2-3; TCRdb reports TRBD1, a call that lacks DNA to check it against. Germline CDR1 DFQATT, CDR2 SNEGSKA (reference sequence). CDR3 length: 17 residues.

The chain joins TRBV4-1 to TRBJ2-1; the D call of TRBD2 rests on TCRdb alone, since no DNA is present to check it. Per germline, CDR1 MGHRA and CDR2 YSYEKL. This CDR3 is 16 amino acids long. The CDR3 loop reads CASSVTSGSSYNEQFF.

The chain joins TRBV19 to TRBJ2-2; the D call of TRBD2 rests on TCRdb alone, since no DNA is present to check it. The length of the CDR3 is 16 residues. The V gene's germline CDR1 is LNHDA and CDR2 SQIVND (reference sequence). CDR3 in amino acids: CASSNTAGANTGELFF.

This sequence joins TRBV4-2 and TRBJ2-5; the D call of TRBD2 rests on TCRdb alone, since no DNA is present to check it. Germline V gives CDR1 LGHNA, CDR2 YNFKEQ. The CDR3 totals 18 residues. The CDR3 here is CASSQDGAASGSSETQYF.

The chain couples TRBV5-8 to TRBJ2-1; with no DNA, the TCRdb D assignment of TRBD2 cannot be verified. This CDR3 is 16 amino acids long. Per the germline V gene, CDR1 is SGHTS and CDR2 is YDEGEE. CDR3: CASSPRLAGDGNEQFF. The entire variable domain, with the rest obtained from reference TRBV5-8 and TRBJ2-1, is as follows: EAGVTQSPTHLIKTRGQQATLRCSPISGHTSVYWYQQALGLGLQFLLWYDEGEERNRGNFPPRFSGRQFPNYSSELNVNALELEDSALYLCASSPRLAGDGNEQFFGPGTRLTVL.

This sequence joins TRBV3-1 and TRBJ1-4; TCRdb's assignment of TRBD1 cannot be checked, as there is no DNA. From germline, CDR1 is LGHDT and CDR2 YNNKEL (reference sequence). This CDR3 region has 17 residues. This chain's CDR3 is CASSQDRGATTNEKLFF.

Here the CDR3 reads CASSRTGGLGQPQHF. The chain carries TRBV12-3 or TRBV12-4 and TRBJ1-5; TCRdb reports TRBD1, a call that lacks DNA to check it against. CDR3 length: 15 residues.

The gene calls are TRBV7-9 and TRBJ2-5; TCRdb proposes TRBD2, but this gene call is untestable without DNA. Germline V CDR1 and CDR2: SEHNR, FQNEAQ (reference sequence). The CDR3 spans 14 residues. CDR3 sequence: CASSPGGLKETQYF.

The chain carries TRBV18 and TRBJ1-2; as DNA is missing, the TRBD1 call by TCRdb cannot be tested. The germline gives CDR1 KGHSH, CDR2 LQKENI. The CDR3 consists of 17 residues. CDR3 amino acids: CASSPLEGQGMNYGYTF.

The chain joins TRBV5-5 to TRBJ2-1. Germline V gene data show CDR1 as SGHKS and CDR2 as YYEKEE (reference sequence). The CDR3 is 13 residues long. The CDR3 protein is CASSLGYNNEQFF.

CDR3 loop: CASSLKTAGESPLHF. This rearrangement joins TRBV5-1 to TRBJ1-6. CDR1 and CDR2 from the germline V gene are SGHRS and YFSETQ. The CDR3 length is 15 residues. Filled out from reference TRBV5-1 and TRBJ1-6, the complete variable domain reads KAGVTQTPRYLIKTRGQQVTLSCSPISGHRSVSWYQQTPGQGLQFLFEYFSETQRNKGNFPGRFSGRQFSNSRSEMNVSTLELGDSALYLCASSLKTAGESPLHFGNGTRLTVT.

The V gene is TRBV28, the J gene TRBJ2-2; TCRdb names TRBD2, which stays unverified in the absence of DNA. CDR1 MDHEN and CDR2 SYDVKM come from the germline V gene. The length of the CDR3 is 16 residues. CDR3 loop: CASFPLAGEDTGELFF.

This chain joins TRBV3-1 and TRBJ2-3. From germline, CDR1 is LGHDT and CDR2 YNNKEL (reference sequence). The CDR3 contains 12 residues. The CDR3 sequence is CASSQIKDTQYF.